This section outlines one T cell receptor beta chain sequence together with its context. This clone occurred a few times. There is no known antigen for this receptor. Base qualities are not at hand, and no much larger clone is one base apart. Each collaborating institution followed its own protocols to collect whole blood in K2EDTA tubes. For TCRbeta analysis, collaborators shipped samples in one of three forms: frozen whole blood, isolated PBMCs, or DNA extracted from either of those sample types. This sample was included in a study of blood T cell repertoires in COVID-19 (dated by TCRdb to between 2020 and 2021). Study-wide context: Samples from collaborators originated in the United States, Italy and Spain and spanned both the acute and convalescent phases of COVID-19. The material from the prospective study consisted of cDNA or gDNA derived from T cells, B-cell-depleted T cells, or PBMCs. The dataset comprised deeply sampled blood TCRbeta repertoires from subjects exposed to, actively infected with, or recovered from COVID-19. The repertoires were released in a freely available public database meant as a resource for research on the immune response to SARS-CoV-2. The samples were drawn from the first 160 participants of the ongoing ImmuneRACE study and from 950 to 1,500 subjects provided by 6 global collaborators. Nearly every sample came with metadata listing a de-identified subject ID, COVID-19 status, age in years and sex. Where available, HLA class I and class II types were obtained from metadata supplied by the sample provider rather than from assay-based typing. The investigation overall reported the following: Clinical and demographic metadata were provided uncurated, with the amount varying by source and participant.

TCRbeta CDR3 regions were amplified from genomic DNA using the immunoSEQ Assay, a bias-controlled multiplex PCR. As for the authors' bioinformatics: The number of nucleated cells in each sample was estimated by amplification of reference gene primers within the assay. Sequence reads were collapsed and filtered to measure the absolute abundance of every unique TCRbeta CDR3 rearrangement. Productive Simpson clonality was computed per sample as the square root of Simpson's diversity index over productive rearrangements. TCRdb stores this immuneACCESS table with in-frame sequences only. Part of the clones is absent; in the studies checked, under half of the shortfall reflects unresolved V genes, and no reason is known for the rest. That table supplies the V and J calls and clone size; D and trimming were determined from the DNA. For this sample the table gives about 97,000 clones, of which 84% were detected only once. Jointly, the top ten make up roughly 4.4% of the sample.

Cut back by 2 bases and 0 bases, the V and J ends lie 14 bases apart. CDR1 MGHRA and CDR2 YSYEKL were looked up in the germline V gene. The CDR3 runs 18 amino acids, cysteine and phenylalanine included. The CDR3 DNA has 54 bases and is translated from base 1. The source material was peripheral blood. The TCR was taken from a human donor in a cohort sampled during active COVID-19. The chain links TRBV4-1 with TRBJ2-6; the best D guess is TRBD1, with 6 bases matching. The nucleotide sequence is TGCGCCAGCAGCCAAAGAGTGGGGGCGGCCTCTGGGGCCAACGTCCTGACTTTC. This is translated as CASSQRVGAASGANVLTF.